This is a list of T cell receptor beta chains from one sample in a study of beta chain features in type 1 diabetes. TCRdb keeps only in-frame clones here, not all; method: immunoSEQ multiplex PCR. The sample has more than 250,000 clones, roughly 13% seen once. Sequencing was done on a sample of naive CD4+ T cells from blood. The receptors originated from a man younger than 45 with type 1 diabetes. Both conserved end residues are part of each CDR3.

CDR3aa,v_gene,j_gene
CASSVGGGQVNTEAFF,TRBV9,TRBJ1-1
CASSPPAGIAGVGEQYF,TRBV18,TRBJ2-7
CASSDTSGSGF,TRBV6-1,TRBJ2-7
CAWSVAAGAYEQYF,TRBV30,TRBJ2-7
CASSPTRGPGETQYF,TRBV7-6,TRBJ2-5
CASSLGGGGISTYEQYF,TRBV7-2,TRBJ2-7
CSVEDRSGRAWNEQFF,TRBV29-1,TRBJ2-1
CASSLAPSTGRTDTQYF,TRBV11-1,TRBJ2-3
CASSLDRDYGYTF,TRBV4-3,TRBJ1-2
CASSLPGDTQYF,TRBV7-6,TRBJ2-3
CASNPGTLGYNEQFF,TRBV5-1,TRBJ2-1
CASSYSRQGFRRFF,TRBV6-5,TRBJ2-1
CASSSDYEQYF,TRBV18,TRBJ2-7
CASSQPMEDEKLFF,TRBV4-1,TRBJ1-4
CASSLGLAGVSSYEQYF,TRBV5-1,TRBJ2-7
CASSLDRTYEQYF,TRBV7-2,TRBJ2-7
CSVESGSSTDTQYF,TRBV29-1,TRBJ2-3
CASSPGLAEETQYF,TRBV5-1,TRBJ2-5
CASSLLEGEQFF,TRBV11-2,TRBJ2-1
CARRQGSNTGELFF,TRBV6-5,TRBJ2-2
CASSNQGEASNQPQHF,TRBV5-4,TRBJ1-5
CASSIAAGTSGSTDTQYF,TRBV19,TRBJ2-3
CASTGQINNEQFF,TRBV2,TRBJ2-1
CASSSREGSYEQYF,TRBV6-6,TRBJ2-7
CASSLRASGNYEQYF,TRBV28,TRBJ2-7
CASSEGLAGPPYNEQFF,TRBV9,TRBJ2-1
CASSEYPRGGEQFF,TRBV6-1,TRBJ2-1
CASSTPSGGAYEQYF,TRBV6-6,TRBJ2-7
CASRLTAGTGGNEQFF,TRBV28,TRBJ2-1
CASSSPDRQAFF,TRBV28,TRBJ1-1
CASSLAGGGADYNEQFF,TRBV7-2,TRBJ2-1
CAWSSQGGLAVPEQFF,TRBV30,TRBJ2-1
CASRGGGPDTQYF,TRBV28,TRBJ2-3
CASSLRGRTEAFF,TRBV13,TRBJ1-1